This T cell receptor beta chain was obtained from a study of identical twins. Comment on this clonotype: Antigen specificity is unknown.

Study-level points and caveats: Those out-of-frame alpha sequences shared by twins showed an excess of low generation probability. Monozygotic twin pairs showed more out-of-frame TCR alpha sharing than models estimated. Fewer insertions were carried by abundant cord blood beta clonotypes, but none was seen in memory repertoires.

Germline-derived CDR1 and CDR2 are SGHRS and YFSETQ. The CDR3 extends over 14 amino acids. The V gene lost 4 bases and the J gene lost 2 bases, with 12 bases spanning the gap. TCRdb ran MiXCR on the 5' RACE reads and lists one entry per CDR3 protein. The sample holds a few hundred thousand distinct CDR3 sequences; roughly 15% are singletons and the top ten take 0.44%. These data also formed part of another study, on yellow fever vaccine responses in identical twins.

The sequenced sample was CD4+ T cells sorted from blood. The sequence was collected from a woman younger than 30 in good health. The J gene is TRBJ1-1, the V gene TRBV5-1; D remains ambiguous. The CDR3 bases are TGCGCCAGCAGCCTCGGACGGGATAACACTGAAGCTTTCTTT. It yields the protein CASSLGRDNTEAFF. The full variable domain, with the rest looked up from reference TRBV5-1 and TRBJ1-1, is KAGVTQTPRYLIKTRGQQVTLSCSPISGHRSVSWYQQTPGQGLQFLFEYFSETQRNKGNFPGRFSGRQFSNSRSEMNVSTLELGDSALYLCASSLGRDNTEAFFGQGTRLTVV.